Sequencing of this T cell receptor (beta chain) was carried out in a study of T cell changes during pregnancy in multiple sclerosis. Clones were read by immunoSEQ multiplex PCR, and TCRdb kept only the in-frame ones, dropping some. The table lists tens of thousands of clones, roughly nine tenths of them singletons. The TCR originated in a female donor with multiple sclerosis, enrolled in a pregnancy study. The source was CD8+ T cells from peripheral blood mononuclear cells, collected after pregnancy.

The CDR3 spells CASSYTGTYEQYF. In nucleotides, the CDR3 is TGTGCCAGCAGTTATACAGGGACCTACGAGCAGTACTTC. The chain joins TRBV6-5 to TRBJ2-7; maybe TRBD1 (6 bases). In germline, CDR1 is MNHEY, CDR2 SVGAGI. CDR3 length: 13 amino acids. Trimming removed 3 bases from V and 2 bases from J, with 8 bases in between.